The 7 T cell receptor beta chains listed next were all sequenced from one sample in a study of response to subunit inactivated influenza vaccine. Via MiXCR, TCRdb re-called the RT-PCR reads, giving one row per CDR3 protein. Of 500,000 to 550,000 distinct CDR3 sequences listed, around 7.7% are singletons. The sequencing here drew on PBMCs from blood, taken about 24 months after vaccination. All receptors derive from a man in his fifties or sixties who received an inactivated influenza vaccine.

This clonotype was found many times. The genes are TRBV6-5 and TRBJ1-5; D gene unclear. Per germline, CDR1 MNHEY and CDR2 SVGAGI. Trimming pared 0 bases from V and 3 bases from J, leaving 9 bases between. The CDR3 is 15 amino acids. CDR3 region: CASSYSFADNQPQHF. The CDR3 region has the DNA TGTGCCAGCAGTTACTCGTTCGCAGACAATCAGCCCCAGCATTTT.

A few counts support this clonotype. The CDR3: CASSSASGGLTDTQYF. CDR3 DNA sequence: TGTGCCAGCAGTTCGGCTAGCGGGGGATTGACAGATACGCAGTATTTT. The V call is TRBV12-3 or TRBV12-4, the J call TRBJ2-3, with 10 bases lining up with TRBD2. This CDR3 has 16 amino acids. After removal of 4 bases from V and 3 bases from J, the junction contained 7 bases not matched to a gene.

This clonotype was counted many times. V gene TRBV12-3 or TRBV12-4 combines with J gene TRBJ2-3; weak D call: TRBD1 (5 bases). CDR3 length equals 15 residues. With 1 base removed from V and 0 bases from J, the gap between germline ends came to 8 bases. CDR3 residues: CASSLGGLSTDTQYF. The CDR3 DNA sequence: TGTGCCAGCAGTTTAGGGGGCCTAAGCACAGATACGCAGTATTTT.

Many counts were recorded for this clonotype. The chain links TRBV4-1 to TRBJ1-1; the match to TRBD1 covers 9 bases. This CDR3 has 15 amino acids. Germline assignment: CDR1 MGHRA and CDR2 YSYEKL. Trimming at V came to 1 base and at J to 4 bases, leaving 4 bases not matched to a gene. CDR3 residues: CASSQAGTGFTEAFF. Written as DNA, the CDR3 is TGCGCCAGCAGCCAAGCCGGGACAGGGTTCACTGAAGCTTTCTTT.

The sample holds a few counts of this clonotype. The gene calls are TRBV12-3 or TRBV12-4 and TRBJ1-3; 8 positions agree with TRBD1. CDR3 size: 14 residues. V trimming: 5 bases; J trimming: 4 bases; junction bases outside the gene matches: 4. The CDR3 coding sequence is TGTGCCAGCAGTGTCAGGGGGCCGGGAAACACCATATATTTT. It yields the protein CASSVRGPGNTIYF.

In this sample, this clonotype turned up a few times. The rearrangement links TRBV11-2 to TRBJ2-2, with unresolved D. Trimming shortened V by 3 bases and J by 0 bases, and 8 bases separated the two germline ends. Germline V gene lookup returns CDR1 SGHAT and CDR2 FQNNGV. The CDR3 has 15 amino acids. CDR3 coding DNA: TGTGCCAGCAGCTTCTCTCATGCGAACACCGGGGAGCTGTTTTTT. This translates into CASSFSHANTGELFF.

This clonotype has just a few counts. The chain carries TRBV6-2 or TRBV6-3 and TRBJ1-2; no reliable D call. The length of the CDR3 is 14 residues. CDR1 is MNHEY and CDR2 is SVGEGT in the germline V gene. Trimming removed 1 base at V and 4 bases at J, with 10 bases between. DNA of the CDR3: TGTGCCAGCAGTTACTATATAGGCAGCTATGGCTACACCTTC. It is translated as CASSYYIGSYGYTF.